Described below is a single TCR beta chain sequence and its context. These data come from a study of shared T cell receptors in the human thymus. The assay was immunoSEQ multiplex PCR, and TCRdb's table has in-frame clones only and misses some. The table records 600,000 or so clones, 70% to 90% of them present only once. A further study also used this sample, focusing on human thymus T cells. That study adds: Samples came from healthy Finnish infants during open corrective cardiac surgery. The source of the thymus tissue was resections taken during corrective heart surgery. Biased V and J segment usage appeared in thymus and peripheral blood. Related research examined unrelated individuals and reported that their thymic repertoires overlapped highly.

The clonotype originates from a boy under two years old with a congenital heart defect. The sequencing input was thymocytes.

The CDR3 reads CASSPYSGTGGSETQYF. CDR3 nucleotides: TGTGCCAGCAGTCCATATTCCGGGACAGGGGGTAGTGAGACCCAGTACTTC. The chain combines TRBV28 with TRBJ2-5, with 11 bases that match TRBD1. The CDR3 extends over 17 amino acids. CDR1 and CDR2 from the germline V gene are MDHEN and SYDVKM. J was trimmed by 5 bases and V by 5 bases; bases with no gene match: 13.